The 27 T cell receptor beta chains given below trace back to one sample, sequenced in a study of human thymus T cells. Libraries were prepared by immunoSEQ multiplex PCR; TCRdb keeps only in-frame clonotypes and omits some of them. The table has some 46,000 clones, roughly 94% seen once. Sequencing used blood. The receptor source for this set is a boy under three years old with a congenital heart defect but otherwise immunologically healthy.

This clone was seen a single time. The chain couples TRBV2 to TRBJ1-1; 8 nucleotides line up with TRBD1. The CDR3 loop spans 14 amino acids. The J segment lost 0 bases and the V segment lost 6 bases, leaving 3 bases of the junction unmatched. The germline V gene has CDR1 SNHLY and CDR2 FYNNEI. The CDR3 DNA reads as TGTGCCAGCAGGGACAGGGCGATGAACACTGAAGCTTTCTTT. This encodes CASRDRAMNTEAFF.

The V and J genes are TRBV4-3 and TRBJ2-5; D is uncertain. Germline V gene sequence: CDR1 LGHNA, CDR2 YSLEER. The ends were cut back, 0 bases at V and 2 bases at J, with 10 bases in the middle. CDR3 size: 15 residues. CDR3 loop: CASSQDQTAQETQYF. The CDR3 nucleotides read TGCGCCAGCAGCCAAGATCAGACTGCGCAAGAGACCCAGTACTTC.

This sequence joins TRBV5-3 and TRBJ2-2; D not certain. TRBV5-3 qualifies as an ORF whose function is uncertain. Deletions cut 0 bases from V and 6 bases from J, with 3 bases between. The CDR3 spans 12 residues. The CDR3 DNA sequence: TGTGCCAGAAGCTTGGGGGCCGGGGAGCTGTTTTTT. Translating gives CARSLGAGELFF.

The chain employs TRBV7-3 and TRBJ1-2; no reliable D call. There are 13 residues in the CDR3. V was clipped by 3 bases and J by 6 bases, with 11 bases between them. Per germline, CDR1 SGHTA and CDR2 FQGTGA. CDR3 sequence: CASSFAPGDGYTF. CDR3 nucleotide sequence: TGTGCCAGCAGCTTTGCCCCGGGCGATGGCTACACCTTC.

This chain connects TRBV10-3 to TRBJ2-7; weak D call: TRBD1 (6 bases). V was pared by 7 bases and J by 0 bases, with 10 bases between. The germline gives CDR1 ENHRY, CDR2 SYGVKD. The CDR3 consists of 13 residues. This CDR3 reads CAINTGSSYEQYF. CDR3 nucleotides: TGTGCCATCAATACAGGGTCCTCCTACGAGCAGTACTTC.

The V gene is TRBV9, the J gene TRBJ1-4; possible D gene TRBD1, 6 bases. This CDR3 has 15 amino acids. The V end was cut by 3 bases, the J end by 3 bases, with 12 bases between. Per the germline V gene, CDR1 is SGDLS and CDR2 is YYNGEE. For the CDR3, the DNA is TGTGCCAGCAGCGAAGGGGGAAGGGCTAATGAAAAACTGTTTTTT. As protein: CASSEGGRANEKLFF.

The chain is built from TRBV5-1 and TRBJ2-1; the D gene is possibly TRBD2 (5 bases). Trimming stripped 5 bases from V and 2 bases from J, with 14 bases between. Germline V gene lookup returns CDR1 SGHRS and CDR2 YFSETQ. The CDR3 totals 15 residues. As DNA, the CDR3 is TGCGCCAGCAGACAAAGCGGACGGACCTACAATGAGCAGTTCTTC. Translated, it gives CASRQSGRTYNEQFF.

The chain links TRBV28 to TRBJ2-7, with 11 bases that match TRBD2. Germline CDR1 and CDR2: MDHEN and SYDVKM. The CDR3 loop spans 15 amino acids. V gave up 6 bases and J gave up 3 bases; unmatched junction bases: 7. CDR3 DNA sequence: TGTGCCAGCAGACCTAGCGGGGGGCGAGTCTACGAGCAGTACTTC. This gives the protein CASRPSGGRVYEQYF.

The V call is TRBV6-5, the J call TRBJ1-2; TRBD1 might be the D (5 bases). Germline-derived CDR1 and CDR2 are MNHEY and SVGAGI. The length of the CDR3 is 16 residues. V lost 2 bases and J lost 4, with 17 bases in between. CDR3 sequence: CASSYLVPGHPYGYTF. CDR3 bases: TGTGCCAGCAGTTACCTGGTCCCCGGACACCCCTATGGCTACACCTTC.

The chain has TRBV28 and TRBJ2-7; D is unresolved. Germline values: CDR1 MDHEN, CDR2 SYDVKM. The V end lost 2 bases, the J end lost 6 bases, and 17 bases lay between the germline ends. CDR3 length equals 15 residues. CDR3 in amino acids: CASSLQASGPFEQYF. DNA of the CDR3: TGTGCCAGCAGTTTACAGGCCTCCGGCCCCTTCGAGCAGTACTTC.

This chain uses TRBV30 with TRBJ1-1, with D unresolved. Trimming shortened V by 3 bases and J by 10 bases, and 15 bases separated the two germline ends. CDR3 length equals 12 residues. CDR1 and CDR2 from the germline V gene are GTSNPN and SVGIG (reference sequence). The CDR3 nucleotides are TGTGCCTGGAGAGACGGGCTCGGGGTAGCTTTCTTT. It is translated as CAWRDGLGVAFF.

CDR3 bases: TGCGCCAGCGCCTGGGGGAAGCTTAACTATGGCTACACCTTC. It translates to CASAWGKLNYGYTF. V gene TRBV10-1 combines with J gene TRBJ1-2, with a tentative D call TRBD1 (5 bases). The length of the CDR3 is 14 residues. V lost 8 bases and J 1 base, leaving 14 bases between the germline ends. Germline V CDR1 and CDR2: WNHNN, SYGVQD (reference sequence).

The gene calls are TRBV7-9 and TRBJ2-7; unclear D gene. Germline CDR1 reads SEHNR; CDR2 reads FQNEAQ (reference sequence). Deletions cut 0 bases from V and 2 bases from J, with 2 bases between. This CDR3 is built from 12 residues. The CDR3 sequence: CASSLATYEQYF. The CDR3 nucleotides are TGTGCCAGCAGCTTAGCAACCTACGAGCAGTACTTC. Full variable domain (rest looked up from reference TRBV7-9 and TRBJ2-7): DTGVSQNPRHKITKRGQNVTFRCDPISEHNRLYWYRQTLGQGPEFLTYFQNEAQLEKSRLLSDRFSAERPKGSFSTLEIQRTEQGDSAMYLCASSLATYEQYFGPGTRLTVT.

This chain connects TRBV4-2 to TRBJ2-7; 7 nucleotides match TRBD1. With V trimmed by 0 bases and J by 6 bases, 8 bases remained unmatched. The germline gives CDR1 LGHNA, CDR2 YNFKEQ. This CDR3 region has 15 residues. For the CDR3, the DNA is TGTGCCAGCAGCCAAGAATCCCAGGGGGTTGGCGAGCAGTACTTC. It translates to CASSQESQGVGEQYF.

The rearrangement uses TRBV4-2 and TRBJ1-6; 9 bases match TRBD1. CDR3 size: 15 residues. CDR1 LGHNA and CDR2 YNFKEQ come from the germline V gene. V lost 0 bases to trimming and J lost 8 bases; unmatched junction nucleotides: 2. CDR3 nucleotide sequence: TGTGCCAGCAGCCAAGAGGGACAGGGCCATTCACCCCTCCACTTT. This encodes CASSQEGQGHSPLHF.

The chain is built from TRBV7-9 and TRBJ1-2; TRBD1 matches at 7 bases. Germline-derived CDR1 and CDR2 are SEHNR and FQNEAQ (reference sequence). With 1 base clipped from V and 7 bases from J, the junction kept 3 bases outside the gene matches. The CDR3 is 13 amino acids. CDR3 nucleotide sequence: TGTGCCAGCAGCTTAGAGGGGGCCGGTGGCTACACCTTC. Translating it yields CASSLEGAGGYTF. The complete variable domain, with remaining parts taken from reference TRBV7-9 and TRBJ1-2, reads DTGVSQNPRHKITKRGQNVTFRCDPISEHNRLYWYRQTLGQGPEFLTYFQNEAQLEKSRLLSDRFSAERPKGSFSTLEIQRTEQGDSAMYLCASSLEGAGGYTFGSGTRLTVV.

The rearrangement uses TRBV7-9 and TRBJ2-2; D not resolved. The V end was cut by 4 bases, the J end by 5 bases, with 14 bases between. Germline CDR1 reads SEHNR; CDR2 reads FQNEAQ (reference sequence). The CDR3 covers 15 residues. The CDR3 nucleotides are TGTGCCAGCAGCTCCCCCGACGTATATACCGGGGAGCTGTTTTTT. Translated, it gives CASSSPDVYTGELFF.

A single count supports this clone. The chain has TRBV28 and TRBJ2-4, with 7 bases fitting TRBD1. V was pared by 9 bases and J by 3 bases, with 5 bases of the junction left unmatched. There are 13 residues in the CDR3. Germline assignment: CDR1 MDHEN and CDR2 SYDVKM. The CDR3 is CASSGTVKNIQYF. The CDR3 coding sequence is TGTGCCAGTTCCGGGACAGTCAAAAACATTCAGTACTTC.

The chain uses TRBV11-3 and TRBJ2-1; 11 positions match TRBD1. Trimming cost V 3 bases and J 6 bases; bases outside gene matches: 4. Germline loops: CDR1 SGHNT, CDR2 YENEEA. The CDR3 runs to 15 residues. The CDR3 region has the DNA TGTGCCAGCAGCTTCCGGGACAGGGGGACCAATGAGCAGTTCTTC. Amino acid sequence: CASSFRDRGTNEQFF.

The rearrangement uses TRBV7-9 and TRBJ2-2; tentative D call: TRBD2 (7 bases). There are 15 residues in the CDR3. Germline V lookup: CDR1 SEHNR, CDR2 FQNEAQ (reference sequence). The V and J ends lost 0 bases and 5 bases respectively, with 10 bases between them. CDR3: CASSLAGGPTGELFF. CDR3 DNA sequence: TGTGCCAGCAGCTTAGCGGGGGGGCCTACCGGGGAGCTGTTTTTT.

The chain carries TRBV11-2 and TRBJ2-7; no definite D call. Germline V gene data show CDR1 as SGHAT and CDR2 as FQNNGV. This CDR3 is 15 amino acids long. V was cut by 5 bases and J by 0 bases, with 14 bases left in between. CDR3 amino acids: CASSRAELSSYEQYF. CDR3 bases: TGTGCCAGCAGCAGGGCGGAGTTGAGCTCCTACGAGCAGTACTTC.

The chain links TRBV7-9 to TRBJ2-2; D gene uncertain. The germline gives CDR1 SEHNR, CDR2 FQNEAQ (reference sequence). This CDR3 comprises 12 residues. The V and J ends lost 5 bases and 5 bases respectively, with 6 bases between them. DNA of the CDR3: TGTGCCAGCAGCCCCCAAACCGGGGAGCTGTTTTTT. Its translation: CASSPQTGELFF.

The chain has TRBV15 and TRBJ1-2, with no clear D. V was trimmed by 0 bases and J by 4 bases, leaving 6 bases between them. Looked up from germline, CDR1 is LNHNV and CDR2 is YYDKDF (reference sequence). The CDR3 covers 13 residues. The CDR3 sequence is CATSRDYSYGYTF. The CDR3 bases are TGTGCCACCAGCAGAGATTATAGCTATGGCTACACCTTC.

The genes are TRBV4-3 and TRBJ2-7; the D gene is possibly TRBD1 (5 bases). Germline V lookup: CDR1 LGHNA, CDR2 YSLEER. The CDR3 has 14 amino acids. V was clipped by 0 bases and J by 2 bases, with 8 bases between them. The chain's CDR3 is CASSQDTGPYEQYF. CDR3 nucleotides: TGCGCCAGCAGCCAAGACACAGGCCCCTACGAGCAGTACTTC.

V gene TRBV5-4 combines with J gene TRBJ1-6, with TRBD1 matching over 8 bases. V gave up 0 bases and J gave up 7 bases; unmatched junction bases: 6. The CDR3 contains 16 residues. Per the germline V gene, CDR1 is SGHNT and CDR2 is YYREEE (reference sequence). This chain's CDR3 is CASSLATGTGNSPLHF. CDR3 coding DNA: TGTGCCAGCAGCTTGGCCACCGGGACAGGAAATTCACCCCTCCACTTT.

The chain links TRBV4-3 to TRBJ1-2; D may be TRBD1 (6 bases). The CDR3 extends over 13 amino acids. V shed 4 bases and J shed 8 bases, with 14 bases lying between them. Germline CDR1 LGHNA, CDR2 YSLEER. CDR3 coding DNA: TGCGCCAGCAGCCTCGGGTACAGGGAAGGCTACACCTTC. Its translation: CASSLGYREGYTF.

CDR3: CASSPQRSTDTQYF. The CDR3 region has the DNA TGTGCCAGCAGTCCTCAGCGGAGCACAGATACGCAGTATTTT. The rearrangement uses TRBV6-1 and TRBJ2-3; maybe TRBD2 (5 bases). V lost 5 bases, J lost 0 bases, and 9 bases lay in between. There are 14 residues in the CDR3. Germline V gene lookup returns CDR1 MNHNS and CDR2 SASEGT.